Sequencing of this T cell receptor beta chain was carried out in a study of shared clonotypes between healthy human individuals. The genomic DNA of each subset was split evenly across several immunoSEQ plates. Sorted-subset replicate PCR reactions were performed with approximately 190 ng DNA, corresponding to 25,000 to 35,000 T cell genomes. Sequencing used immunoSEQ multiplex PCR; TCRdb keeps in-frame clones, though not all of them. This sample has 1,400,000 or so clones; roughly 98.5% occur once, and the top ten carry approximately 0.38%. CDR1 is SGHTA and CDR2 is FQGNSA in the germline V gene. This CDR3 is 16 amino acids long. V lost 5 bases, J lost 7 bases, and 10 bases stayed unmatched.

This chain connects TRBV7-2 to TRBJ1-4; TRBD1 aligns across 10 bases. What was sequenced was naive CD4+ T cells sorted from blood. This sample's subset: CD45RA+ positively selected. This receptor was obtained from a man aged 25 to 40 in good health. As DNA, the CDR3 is TGTGCCAGCAGCGCCCACGGGACAGGGGTGGGTGAAAAACTGTTTTTT. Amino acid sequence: CASSAHGTGVGEKLFF.